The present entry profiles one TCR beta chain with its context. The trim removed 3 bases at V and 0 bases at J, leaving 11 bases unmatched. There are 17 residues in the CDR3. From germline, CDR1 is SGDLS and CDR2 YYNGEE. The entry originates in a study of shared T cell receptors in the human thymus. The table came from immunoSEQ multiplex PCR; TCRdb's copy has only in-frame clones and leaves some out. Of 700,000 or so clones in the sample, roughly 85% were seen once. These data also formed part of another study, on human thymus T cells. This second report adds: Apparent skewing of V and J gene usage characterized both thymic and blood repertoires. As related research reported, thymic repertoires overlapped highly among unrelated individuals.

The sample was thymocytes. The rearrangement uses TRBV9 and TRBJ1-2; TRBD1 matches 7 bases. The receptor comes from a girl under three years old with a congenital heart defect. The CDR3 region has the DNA TGTGCCAGCAGCGGGAGAACAGGGGATGGAGCTAACTATGGCTACACCTTC. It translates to CASSGRTGDGANYGYTF.